This T cell receptor (beta chain) comes out of a study of blood T cell repertoires in COVID-19. Losses at the gene ends were 5 bases for V and 4 bases for J; bases not matched to a gene: 4. The germline gives CDR1 MNHEY, CDR2 SVGAGI. The CDR3 sequence is 14 residues long. Generated by immunoSEQ multiplex PCR, the TCRdb table keeps only in-frame clones and is missing some. The sample gives tens of thousands of clones, 75% to 90% of which show up once; roughly 22% is in the top ten. The clonotype comes from an elderly man with active or convalescent COVID-19. The sample taken for sequencing was peripheral blood. This chain links TRBV6-5 with TRBJ1-5; 8 bases align to TRBD1. The DNA for the CDR3 is TGTGCCAGCAGTAGACAGGGGACTAATCAGCCCCAGCATTTT. Translated: CASSRQGTNQPQHF.